The T cell receptor (beta chain) under discussion was sequenced for a study of T cell changes during pregnancy in multiple sclerosis. Germline V gene data show CDR1 as SGHTA and CDR2 as FQGNSA. V lost 6 bases to trimming and J lost 6 bases; unmatched junction nucleotides: 7. This CDR3 is built from 15 residues. The method was immunoSEQ multiplex PCR; TCRdb's version includes in-frame clones alone and lacks a portion of them. Found here are some 29,000 clones, just over 90% of them singletons; the top ten hold approximately 6.2%. The source is a female donor with multiple sclerosis, enrolled in a pregnancy study. This chain joins TRBV7-2 and TRBJ2-1; TRBD2 aligns across 11 bases. Sequencing used CD8+ T cells from peripheral blood mononuclear cells, obtained before pregnancy. The CDR3, as DNA: TGTGCCAGCAGTCTAGCGGGAGGCCCCCTCAATGAGCAGTTCTTC. Translated: CASSLAGGPLNEQFF.